This entry concerns a single T cell receptor beta chain. The antigen remains unidentified. This specimen belongs to a study of CD8+ T cells in alopecia areata. V lost 4 bases and J lost 6; bases outside the gene matches: 5. Germline V gives CDR1 MGHRA, CDR2 YSYEKL. This CDR3 is built from 13 residues. Extraction of RNA preceded its reverse transcription into cDNA, which served as the sequencing template. The table came from immunoSEQ multiplex PCR; TCRdb's copy has only in-frame clones and leaves some out. The repertoire holds 180,000 or so clones, with about 54% as singletons. Treatment: oral pan-JAK inhibitor, 5-10 mg twice daily. Alopecia areata patients gave lesional scalp punch biopsies and peripheral blood samples. General study results and limits: Alphabeta T cells residing in normal skin are also sequenced in scalp samples. A single nonresponder leaves the baseline CD8+ expansion link to response uncertain. Throughout tofacitinib, many expanded lesional clones continued to persist in scalp and blood.

The source is a human donor with alopecia areata. The V and J genes are TRBV4-1 and TRBJ2-7; TRBD1 agrees at 8 bases. The sequencing used CD4+ T cells sorted from blood, collected around week 55, from a patient treated with tofacitinib. The CDR3 bases are TGCGCCAGCAGCCGCCCGACAGGGGTCGAGCAGTACTTC. As protein: CASSRPTGVEQYF.